This is a list of T cell receptor beta chains from one sample in a study of blood T cell repertoires in COVID-19. Sequenced by immunoSEQ multiplex PCR; TCRdb stores in-frame clones only, minus some. The data show tens of thousands of clones, about 86% seen once. Sequenced: peripheral blood. All receptors come from a man in his 70s with acute or convalescent COVID-19. Both conserved end residues are part of each CDR3. Each record gives: J gene, V gene, D gene, clone size, CDR3 length, CDR3 DNA, CDR3 protein. The D gene is left open where the match is weak. The size of a clone is reported for some rows only, either as once, few or many, or as a class for expanded clones.

J: TRBJ1-2; V: TRBV10-1; D: TRBD1; size: .; length: 17; DNA: TGCGCCAGCAGGCCGGGAGGGACAGGGAGGCCTAACTATGGCTACACCTTC; CDR3: CASRPGGTGRPNYGYTF
J: TRBJ1-5; V: TRBV27; D: .; size: .; length: 14; DNA: TGTGCCAGCAGTTTATCCTCCCCGAATCAGCCCCAGCATTTT; CDR3: CASSLSSPNQPQHF
J: TRBJ2-3; V: TRBV19; D: TRBD2; size: .; length: 17; DNA: TGTGCCAGTAGCGTGGAGGGGCGGGGGTATAGCACAGATACGCAGTATTTT; CDR3: CASSVEGRGYSTDTQYF
J: TRBJ2-6; V: TRBV5-5; D: .; size: .; length: 18; DNA: TGTGCCAGCAGCGGCGGACAGGGCGGGGGCTCTGGGGCCAACGTCCTGACTTTC; CDR3: CASSGGQGGGSGANVLTF
J: TRBJ2-3; V: TRBV29-1; D: .; size: .; length: 13; DNA: TGCAGCGTTCGGGGACTTTACACAGATACGCAGTATTTT; CDR3: CSVRGLYTDTQYF
J: TRBJ1-4; V: TRBV4-3; D: .; size: .; length: 19; DNA: TGCGCCAGCAGCCAAGTAGCTGCAGGGAAGGGGACAACTAATGAAAAACTGTTTTTT; CDR3: CASSQVAAGKGTTNEKLFF
J: TRBJ2-3; V: TRBV4-1; D: TRBD2; size: .; length: 14; DNA: TGCGCCAGCAGCCAGGCGGGACTAGCAGATACGCAGTATTTT; CDR3: CASSQAGLADTQYF
J: TRBJ1-5; V: TRBV28; D: .; size: .; length: 14; DNA: TGTGCCAGCAGTTTGTCGGTAAGCAATCAGCCCCAGCATTTT; CDR3: CASSLSVSNQPQHF
J: TRBJ1-1; V: TRBV19; D: TRBD1; size: .; length: 13; DNA: TGTGCCACCCGGGACAGGATGAACACTGAAGCTTTCTTT; CDR3: CATRDRMNTEAFF
J: TRBJ2-1; V: TRBV5-6; D: .; size: .; length: 17; DNA: TGTGCCAGCAGCTTAGTCGGTCCTAGTAGCTCCTACAATGAGCAGTTCTTC; CDR3: CASSLVGPSSSYNEQFF
J: TRBJ2-2; V: TRBV9; D: TRBD1; size: .; length: 16; DNA: TGTGCCAGCAGCGCATACAGGGGGGCGAACACCGGGGAGCTGTTTTTT; CDR3: CASSAYRGANTGELFF
J: TRBJ2-2; V: TRBV10-3; D: TRBD2; size: .; length: 14; DNA: TGTGCCAGTTGCTTAGCGGGAGCCACCGGGGAGCTGTTTTTT; CDR3: CASCLAGATGELFF
J: TRBJ2-2; V: TRBV2; D: .; size: .; length: 14; DNA: TGTGCCAGCACGATGCAGGGGAACACCGGGGAGCTGTTTTTT; CDR3: CASTMQGNTGELFF
J: TRBJ2-1; V: TRBV28; D: TRBD2; size: .; length: 14; DNA: TGTGCCAGCCTTAAAGCGGGAGGATACAATGAGCAGTTCTTC; CDR3: CASLKAGGYNEQFF
J: TRBJ1-5; V: TRBV7-2; D: TRBD1; size: .; length: 15; DNA: TGTGCCAGCAGGAGGACAGGGGACTGGGATCAGCCCCAGCATTTT; CDR3: CASRRTGDWDQPQHF
J: TRBJ2-1; V: TRBV6-4; D: TRBD2; size: .; length: 13; DNA: TGTGCCAGCAGGACCGGGACTAGCGGCCGGCAGTTCTTC; CDR3: CASRTGTSGRQFF
J: TRBJ1-1; V: TRBV10-1; D: TRBD1; size: once; length: 16; DNA: TGCGCCAGCACCGGAAATGGGGACAGGGTGTACACTGAAGCTTTCTTT; CDR3: CASTGNGDRVYTEAFF
J: TRBJ2-5; V: TRBV29-1; D: TRBD2; size: .; length: 12; DNA: TGCAGCGTTGAGCCGGGAGGAGAGACCCAGTACTTC; CDR3: CSVEPGGETQYF
J: TRBJ1-5; V: TRBV4-2; D: .; size: few; length: 18; DNA: TGTGCCAGCAGCCAAGGGTCAAGACAGTCCTATAGCAATCAGCCCCAGCATTTT; CDR3: CASSQGSRQSYSNQPQHF
J: TRBJ2-5; V: TRBV30; D: TRBD1; size: .; length: 16; DNA: TGTGCCTGGAGTCCCCCGGGGGCTGGACAGGGGCTCCCCCAGTACTTC; CDR3: CAWSPPGAGQGLPQYF
J: TRBJ1-4; V: TRBV12-5; D: TRBD1; size: .; length: 16; DNA: TGTGCTAGTGGTTTGGTCAAACGACAGGGCTATGAAAAACTGTTTTTT; CDR3: CASGLVKRQGYEKLFF
J: TRBJ1-5; V: TRBV5-1; D: TRBD1; size: .; length: 16; DNA: TGCGCCAGCAGCTTGTCCGGGACAGATAGCAATCAGCCCCAGCATTTT; CDR3: CASSLSGTDSNQPQHF
J: TRBJ2-7; V: TRBV4-1; D: TRBD1; size: few; length: 16; DNA: TGCGCCAGCAGCCAAGGAGACAGGGGAAGCTCCTACGAGCAGTACTTC; CDR3: CASSQGDRGSSYEQYF
J: TRBJ2-3; V: TRBV4-1; D: .; size: .; length: 16; DNA: TGCGCCAGCAGCCAAGATTCGAGGGGGGGCAGTGATACGCAGTATTTT; CDR3: CASSQDSRGGSDTQYF
J: TRBJ1-2; V: TRBV24-1; D: .; size: once; length: 14; DNA: TGTGCCACCAGTGATGGGGGACTTTGGGGCGGCTACACCTTC; CDR3: CATSDGGLWGGYTF
J: TRBJ2-1; V: TRBV25-1; D: TRBD1; size: few; length: 12; DNA: TGTGCCAGCAACAGGGGCCACAATGAGCAGTTCTTC; CDR3: CASNRGHNEQFF
J: TRBJ1-1; V: TRBV7-9; D: TRBD1; size: .; length: 14; DNA: TGTGCCAGCAGCTTGGGACAGGGGGCGCCTGAAGCTTTCTTT; CDR3: CASSLGQGAPEAFF
J: TRBJ2-5; V: TRBV7-2; D: TRBD2; size: medium-sized; length: 16; DNA: TGTGCCAGCAGCTTATACGGCGGGGGGAAAGGAGAGACCCAGTACTTC; CDR3: CASSLYGGGKGETQYF
J: TRBJ1-6; V: TRBV24-1; D: .; size: .; length: 13; DNA: TGTGCCACCAGTGATTTGGTTTCTCCACCCCTCCACTTT; CDR3: CATSDLVSPPLHF
J: TRBJ2-2; V: TRBV7-3; D: .; size: .; length: 15; DNA: TGTGCCAGCAGCAAGGACTTTTCTTGGAGCGGGGAGCTGTTTTTT; CDR3: CASSKDFSWSGELFF
J: TRBJ2-2; V: TRBV7-7; D: .; size: .; length: 15; DNA: TGTGCCAGCAGCTTACGGGGGATGAGCACCGGGGAGCTGTTTTTT; CDR3: CASSLRGMSTGELFF
J: TRBJ2-7; V: TRBV3-1/TRBV3-2; D: TRBD1; size: .; length: 13; DNA: TGTGCCAGCAGCCCGACCGGGACAGCCGAGCAGTACTTC; CDR3: CASSPTGTAEQYF
J: TRBJ2-1; V: TRBV9; D: TRBD2; size: .; length: 15; DNA: TGTGCCAGCAGCCCCGACGGGACTAGCGGAAATGAGCAGTTCTTC; CDR3: CASSPDGTSGNEQFF
J: TRBJ1-6; V: TRBV19; D: TRBD1; size: .; length: 16; DNA: TGTGCCAGTAGCCGTAGGGGGCAGGGGGAAAATTCACCCCTCCACTTT; CDR3: CASSRRGQGENSPLHF
J: TRBJ2-1; V: TRBV7-3; D: TRBD2; size: .; length: 15; DNA: TGTGCCAGCAGCTTAACTGCGGGAGTCATCAATGAGCAGTTCTTC; CDR3: CASSLTAGVINEQFF
J: TRBJ1-1; V: TRBV15; D: TRBD1; size: few; length: 16; DNA: TGTGCCACCAGCAGATCCCCGACAGGGAGGACCACTGAAGCTTTCTTT; CDR3: CATSRSPTGRTTEAFF
J: TRBJ2-1; V: TRBV19; D: .; size: .; length: 17; DNA: TGTGCCAGTAGTATAGATCAAGCGGGTAACTCCTACAATGAGCAGTTCTTC; CDR3: CASSIDQAGNSYNEQFF
J: TRBJ2-2; V: TRBV10-1; D: .; size: .; length: 13; DNA: TGCGCCTTTATGGACTGCCGATCCGGGGAGCTGTTTTTT; CDR3: CAFMDCRSGELFF
J: TRBJ1-2; V: TRBV6-6; D: .; size: .; length: 11; DNA: TGTGCCAGCAGTAGGGGTGCCGGCTACACCTTC; CDR3: CASSRGAGYTF
J: TRBJ1-1; V: TRBV2; D: .; size: .; length: 14; DNA: TGTGCCAGCAGGCTGGGACTTATTAACACTGAAGCTTTCTTT; CDR3: CASRLGLINTEAFF
J: TRBJ1-2; V: TRBV5-1; D: TRBD1; size: .; length: 13; DNA: TGCGCCAGCGGGGACAGCCCAATTTATGGCTACACCTTC; CDR3: CASGDSPIYGYTF